This TCR beta chain was captured by sequencing in a study of T cell responses to AZD1222 COVID-19 vaccine listed by TCRdb under 2021. Study-level background: TCR sequencing covered more than 230 trial participants: 200 to 220 given two doses of AZD1222 and around 25 given two doses of MenACWY control vaccine. Trial participants were enrolled by age into subgroups of 18-55, 56-69 and 70-plus years, and roughly 150, 30 and 60 TCR-sequenced participants, respectively, were included in these subgroups. Broad study findings and their caveats: Participants were mostly white British, with more females than males. The authors suggested clonal diversity may have been underestimated. Conclusions about previously exposed vaccinees are limited, since just 5 to 7 AZD1222 recipients were seropositive for SARS-CoV-2 at baseline. The 56-69-year group was small, and its depth increase did not reach significance, likely because of low power. Because no samples from the day 14 peak response were available, repertoires could be characterized only after the peak T cell response. After two AZD1222 doses, both the breadth and the depth of spike-specific TCRs were significantly higher than at day 0 and than in MenACWY recipients. Vaccine-associated CD4 TCRs spanned the whole spike protein, with dominant responses in regions 160-218 and 743-854. Epitopes outside the regions mutated in the B.1.351 and B.1.1.7 variants were reportedly recognized by nearly half of the unique spike-specific TCRs.

The germline V gene provides CDR1 SGHTA and CDR2 FQGNSA. V drops 1 base and J drops 4 bases, leaving 8 bases in between. From the cysteine up to the phenylalanine, the CDR3 has a length of 14 residues. Solely the CDR3 DNA is kept, with 42 bases framed from the first base. For this clone: Its specific antigen is unknown. Per-nucleotide qualities are absent, and no much larger clonotype sits a single base away.

The CDR3 regions of human TCRbeta chains were subjected to immunosequencing. Turning to the authors' computational methods: TCRs in the repertoires were matched against a reference library of SARS-CoV-2-specific TCRs that had been generated with the MIRA antigen-specificity platform. Breadth was defined as the fraction of unique TCRs that were SARS-CoV-2-associated, and depth was defined as the fraction of total T cells that were SARS-CoV-2-associated. Using the MIRA data, each spike-specific TCR was mapped to the spike region that the TCR reacts to and placed in a CD4 or CD8 class. Log10-transformed breadth and depth values were compared by one-way ANOVA with Sidak's multiple comparisons tests. The table was pulled from immuneACCESS by TCRdb, which kept in-frame rearrangements only. Such tables lose some clones; where checked, under half of the loss comes from unresolved V genes, and the rest has no known cause. V and J calls and clone size are copied from that table; D and trimming were computed from the DNA. Recorded for this sample are tens of thousands of clones; around 90% of them occurred a single time. The leading ten clones occupy about two fifths of the sample.

Per the publication, the time point label means: about 28 days (+/-7) after the second vaccine dose. Because spike-specific TCR depth and breadth did not differ between the two schedules, AZD1222 recipients who got a second dose at roughly 4 weeks were pooled with those who got a second dose at roughly 12 weeks. Samples from vaccinated people were obtained from the UK trials COV001 and COV002, which included a single-blind randomized controlled phase 2/3 trial of AZD1222 (ChAdOx1 nCoV-19) in healthy adults. For TCRbeta chain sequencing, PBMC samples from trial participants were taken at day 0 and at day 28 after the second dose.

The sample was peripheral blood, taken 28 days after the second AZD1222 dose. The sequence is built from TRBV7-2 and TRBJ1-5; perhaps TRBD1 is the D gene, with 6 bases matching. The receptor was isolated from an adult who received the AZD1222 COVID-19 vaccine. The sequenced DNA is TGTGCCAGCAGCTTAGACAGGGTGAATCAGCCCCAGCATTTT. It encodes CASSLDRVNQPQHF.